Following are 26 T cell receptor beta chains from one sample sequenced in a study of blood T cells in healthy people across ages. Through a sample-barcoded 5' primer and a J-beta primer mix, a second PCR was run for roughly 6 to 11 cycles. A single record per CDR3 protein comes from TCRdb applying MiXCR to the 5' RACE reads. The sample has about 1.6 million distinct CDR3 sequences; roughly 32% are singletons. Sequencing used blood. Every receptor here comes from a woman in her twenties or thirties in good health.

This clonotype turned up a few times. The V call is TRBV15, the J call TRBJ2-3; 9 positions match TRBD1. Trimming cost V 3 bases and J 3 bases; bases outside gene matches: 7. The CDR3 is made up of 16 amino acids. CDR1 is LNHNV, CDR2 YYDKDF, per germline (reference sequence). This chain's CDR3 is CATSRAGQGITDTQYF. The CDR3 DNA is TGTGCCACCAGCAGGGCTGGACAGGGGATAACAGATACGCAGTATTTT.

The table lists this clonotype with a few counts. The rearrangement joins TRBV12-3 or TRBV12-4 to TRBJ2-5; TRBD2 is a possible D gene (6 bases). The CDR3 length is 13 residues. Trimming took 7 bases from V and 2 from J, leaving 11 bases between them. The CDR3 spells CASNRREQETQYF. The DNA of the CDR3 is TGTGCCAGCAACCGACGGGAGCAAGAGACCCAGTACTTC.

This clonotype has a count of ten or more. The chain couples TRBV10-2 to TRBJ2-1; 8 bases match TRBD2. Germline CDR1 reads WSHSY; CDR2 reads SAAADI. The V and J ends lost 7 bases and 6 bases, in that order; junction bases with no gene match: 17. The CDR3 is made up of 17 amino acids. The CDR3 spells CASTLTGTSRGANEQFF. The DNA for the CDR3 is TGCGCCAGCACTTTAACCGGGACTAGTAGGGGGGCCAATGAGCAGTTCTTC.

This clonotype showed up many times. The chain recombines TRBV2 with TRBJ1-2; a weak D match, TRBD1 (6 bases). V was pared by 2 bases and J by 4 bases, with 8 bases between. Germline values: CDR1 SNHLY, CDR2 FYNNEI. The CDR3 length is 13 residues. CDR3 in DNA: TGTGCCAGCAGTGAAACAGGGTCCTATGGCTACACCTTC. It translates to CASSETGSYGYTF.

This rearrangement joins TRBV12-3 or TRBV12-4 to TRBJ1-6; D might be TRBD1 (5 bases). The ends were cut back, 6 bases at V and 7 bases at J, with 16 bases in the middle. The CDR3 extends over 15 amino acids. The CDR3 DNA is TGTGCCAGCAGACTCGGACACACGGGCAATTCACCCCTCCACTTT. Its protein product is CASRLGHTGNSPLHF.

The chain combines TRBV10-1 with TRBJ1-1; unclear D gene. V lost 6 bases and J 1 base, leaving 6 bases between the germline ends. Germline-derived CDR1 and CDR2 are WNHNN and SYGVQD (reference sequence). The CDR3 has 12 amino acids. For the CDR3, the DNA is TGCGCCAGCAGCGAGGAGAACACTGAAGCTTTCTTT. Translation gives CASSEENTEAFF.

This clonotype has a handful of counts. The chain is built from TRBV5-1 and TRBJ1-2; no clear D gene. Per the germline V gene, CDR1 is SGHRS and CDR2 is YFSETQ. V was pared by 3 bases and J by 4 bases, with 16 bases between. The length of the CDR3 is 15 residues. CDR3 nucleotides: TGCGCCAGCAGCTCGGAGTACGTAAGGGCCTATGGCTACACCTTC. Its protein is CASSSEYVRAYGYTF.

There are a few counts of this clonotype. V usage is TRBV21-1 and J usage is TRBJ2-1; the table gives TRBD2 as D, unverified against the DNA. TRBV21-1 is designated a pseudogene. This CDR3 contains 16 residues. The CDR3 sequence: CASRDPKSLLYNEQFF. CDR3 in DNA: TGTGCCAGCAGGGACCCCAAGTCCCTTCTCTACAATGAGCAGTTCTTC.

This clonotype was seen only a few times. This rearrangement joins TRBV4-1 to TRBJ2-7, with D possibly TRBD2 on 6 matching bases. Germline CDR1 is MGHRA and CDR2 is YSYEKL. Trimming removed 1 base at V and 3 bases at J, with 13 bases between. The CDR3 extends over 15 amino acids. The CDR3 is CASSQGDFLNYEQYF. CDR3 bases: TGCGCCAGCAGCCAAGGGGACTTTTTAAACTACGAGCAGTACTTC.

This clonotype has more than one count but fewer than ten. A junction end diverges from the germline sequence, so it may reflect a read error. The chain couples TRBV20-1 to TRBJ1-2; D remains ambiguous. The CDR3 covers 13 residues. Germline V gives CDR1 DFQATT, CDR2 SNEGSKA (reference sequence). The CDR3 loop is CSARGVDLYDYTF. The CDR3 region has the DNA TGCAGTGCTAGGGGTGTGGATCTCTATGACTACACCTTC.

This clonotype was found many times. The V gene is TRBV4-1, the J gene TRBJ2-5; 11 nucleotides agree with TRBD2. The CDR3 runs to 15 residues. In germline, CDR1 is MGHRA, CDR2 YSYEKL. Trimming cost V 6 bases and J 5 bases; bases outside gene matches: 8. CDR3 DNA: TGCGCCAGCAGGAGGATAGCGGGGGGGCTCGAGACCCAGTACTTC. This gives the protein CASRRIAGGLETQYF.

This clonotype appeared once. This sequence joins TRBV13 and TRBJ1-2; D is possibly TRBD1 (5 bases). Germline V CDR1 and CDR2: PRHDT, FYEKMQ (reference sequence). The V end lost 5 bases, the J end lost 8 bases, and 12 bases lay between the germline ends. There are 12 residues in the CDR3. The CDR3 DNA reads as TGTGCCAGCAGCCCACCAGGGCAGGGCTACACCTTC. Translating it yields CASSPPGQGYTF.

This chain connects TRBV27 to TRBJ2-3; 11 bases map to TRBD1. This CDR3 has 15 residues. Germline assignment: CDR1 MNHEY and CDR2 SMNVEV (reference sequence). The V and J ends lost 6 bases and 4 bases, in that order; junction bases with no gene match: 6. CDR3 sequence: CASSSGTGGPDTQYF. DNA of the CDR3: TGTGCCAGCAGCTCCGGGACAGGGGGTCCAGATACGCAGTATTTT.

The rearrangement joins TRBV5-5 to TRBJ1-1; TRBD1 matches at 10 bases. In germline, CDR1 is SGHKS, CDR2 YYEKEE (reference sequence). The trim removed 4 bases at V and 8 bases at J, leaving 8 bases unmatched. This CDR3 spans 14 amino acids. The chain's CDR3 is CASSKDRGLNEAFF. In DNA, the CDR3 is TGTGCCAGCAGCAAAGACAGGGGGCTTAACGAAGCTTTCTTT.

The chain has TRBV27 and TRBJ2-1; D might be TRBD1 (6 bases). The CDR3 length is 15 residues. The germline V and J ends were trimmed by 6 bases and 0 bases, with 12 bases remaining between them. The germline V gene has CDR1 MNHEY and CDR2 SMNVEV (reference sequence). In DNA form, the CDR3 reads TGTGCCAGCAGACCGCGGACAGTCTCCTACAATGAGCAGTTCTTC. Its translation: CASRPRTVSYNEQFF.

This clonotype has only a few counts. The chain carries TRBV4-1 and TRBJ2-1; the match to TRBD1 covers 8 bases. Germline V gives CDR1 MGHRA, CDR2 YSYEKL. The V gene end was trimmed by 0 bases and the J gene end by 6 bases; junction bases not matched to a gene: 10. The CDR3 consists of 17 residues. CDR3 sequence (DNA): TGCGCCAGCAGCCAAGAACACGCAGGGGGCCTGTTCAATGAGCAGTTCTTC. Its protein product is CASSQEHAGGLFNEQFF.

The chain links TRBV27 to TRBJ2-7; D unclear. The CDR3 is made up of 14 amino acids. V shed 11 bases and J shed 2 bases, with 19 bases lying between them. CDR1 MNHEY and CDR2 SMNVEV come from the germline V gene (reference sequence). In DNA, the CDR3 is TGTGCCGGCGCCCTTCTAACCTCCCCCTACGAGCAGTACTTC. It encodes CAGALLTSPYEQYF.

This clonotype was detected a few times. This chain uses TRBV6-1 with TRBJ2-3, with D perhaps assigned TRBD1 or TRBD2 (5 bases each). Deletions cut 3 bases from V and 2 bases from J, with 12 bases between. Germline CDR1 MNHNS, CDR2 SASEGT. The CDR3 is made up of 15 amino acids. This CDR3 reads CASSDGGRITDTQYF. CDR3 sequence (DNA): TGTGCCAGCAGTGATGGGGGACGGATCACAGATACGCAGTATTTT.

This chain joins TRBV11-1 and TRBJ2-3, with a tentative D call TRBD1 (5 bases). Trimming shortened V by 0 bases and J by 0 bases, and 10 bases separated the two germline ends. CDR3 length equals 16 residues. In germline, CDR1 is SGHAT, CDR2 FQDESV (reference sequence). Here the CDR3 DNA reads TGTGCCAGCAGCTTAGCAGGGGCGCGGAGCACAGATACGCAGTATTTT. Protein product: CASSLAGARSTDTQYF. Using reference TRBV11-1 and TRBJ2-3 for the parts outside the CDR3, the full variable domain is EAEVAQSPRYKITEKSQAVAFWCDPISGHATLYWYRQILGQGPELLVQFQDESVVDDSQLPKDRFSAERLKGVDSTLKIQPAELGDSAMYLCASSLAGARSTDTQYFGPGTRLTVL.

There are a few counts of this clonotype. The J gene is TRBJ1-4, the V gene TRBV7-8; the match to TRBD1 covers 7 bases. The CDR3 loop spans 16 amino acids. The ends lost 0 bases at V and 8 bases at J; junction bases unmatched: 9. Germline V gene lookup returns CDR1 SGHVS and CDR2 FQNEAQ. The CDR3 bases are TGTGCCAGCAGCTTAGCCCCACTGACAGGGCGGGAAAAACTGTTTTTT. It encodes CASSLAPLTGREKLFF.

This chain links TRBV6-1 with TRBJ1-5, with TRBD1 matching over 9 bases. The CDR3 is made up of 17 amino acids. J lost 1 base, V lost 7 bases, and 11 bases had no gene match. CDR1 is MNHNS, CDR2 SASEGT, per germline. The CDR3 DNA sequence: TGTGCCAGCATCGCCCCGGGACAGGGATCGAGCAATCAGCCCCAGCATTTT. Translated: CASIAPGQGSSNQPQHF.

V is TRBV10-3 and J is TRBJ2-3; D is ambiguous. The CDR3 is 13 amino acids. Looked up from germline, CDR1 is ENHRY and CDR2 is SYGVKD. V was clipped by 2 bases and J by 6 bases, with 9 bases between them. The CDR3 region is CAISEIGPDTQYF. The CDR3 DNA is TGTGCCATCAGTGAGATAGGTCCGGATACGCAGTATTTT.

The V and J genes are TRBV5-1 and TRBJ2-7; 7 positions match TRBD1. The CDR3 loop spans 15 amino acids. The junction had 9 bases not matched to a gene; V was cut back by 4 bases and J by 2 bases. Germline V CDR1 and CDR2: SGHRS, YFSETQ. In DNA form, the CDR3 reads TGCGCCAGCAGCCCCCAAGGGGGCAAGCCCTACGAGCAGTACTTC. It yields the protein CASSPQGGKPYEQYF.

This clonotype showed up many times. The chain combines TRBV25-1 with TRBJ2-7; D is possibly TRBD1 or TRBD2 (6 bases each). The CDR3 has 15 amino acids. Germline CDR1 MGHDK, CDR2 SYGVNS. V was pared by 1 base and J by 7 bases, with 17 bases between. The CDR3 spells CASSESDGGGREQYF. The CDR3 nucleotides read TGTGCCAGCAGTGAATCCGACGGAGGGGGGCGAGAGCAGTACTTC.

This clonotype was seen only a few times. This chain links TRBV20-1 with TRBJ1-2; D remains ambiguous. Germline loops: CDR1 DFQATT, CDR2 SNEGSKA (reference sequence). The CDR3 loop spans 11 amino acids. CDR3 region: CTQELRGGYTF. CDR3 sequence (DNA): TGCACCCAAGAGTTGCGGGGAGGCTACACCTTC.

This clonotype was detected only a few times. J is TRBJ2-3 and V is TRBV6-5; TRBD2 aligns across 9 bases. The V segment lost 8 bases and the J segment 3 bases; nucleotides outside the gene matches: 6. The CDR3 is made up of 14 amino acids. Germline lookup yields CDR1 MNHEY and CDR2 SVGAGI. CDR3 residues: CASGASGVTDTQYF. In nucleotides, the CDR3 is TGTGCCAGCGGGGCTAGCGGGGTTACAGATACGCAGTATTTT.